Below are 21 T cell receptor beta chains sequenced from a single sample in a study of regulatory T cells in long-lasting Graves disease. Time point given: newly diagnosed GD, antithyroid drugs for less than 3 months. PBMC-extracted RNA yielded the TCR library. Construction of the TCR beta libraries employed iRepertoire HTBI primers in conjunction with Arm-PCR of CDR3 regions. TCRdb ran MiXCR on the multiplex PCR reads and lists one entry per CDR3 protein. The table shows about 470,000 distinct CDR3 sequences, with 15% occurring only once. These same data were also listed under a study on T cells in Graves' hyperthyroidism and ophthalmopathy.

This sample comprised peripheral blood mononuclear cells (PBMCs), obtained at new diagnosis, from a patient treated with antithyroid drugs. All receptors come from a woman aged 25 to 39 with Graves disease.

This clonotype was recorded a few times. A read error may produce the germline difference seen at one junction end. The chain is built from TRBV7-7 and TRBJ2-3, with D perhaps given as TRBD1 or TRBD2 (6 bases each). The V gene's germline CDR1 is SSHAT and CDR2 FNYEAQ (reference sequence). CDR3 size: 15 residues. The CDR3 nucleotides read TGTGCTAGCAGCCCTACCGCGGGAAGGACAGATACGCATTATTTT. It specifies CASSPTAGRTDTHYF.

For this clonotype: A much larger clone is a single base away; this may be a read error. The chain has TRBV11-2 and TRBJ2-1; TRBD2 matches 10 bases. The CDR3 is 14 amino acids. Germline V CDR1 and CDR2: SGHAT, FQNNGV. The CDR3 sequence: CVSRGLAEYNEQFF. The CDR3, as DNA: TGTGTCAGCAGAGGACTAGCGGAGTACAATGAGCAGTTCTTC.

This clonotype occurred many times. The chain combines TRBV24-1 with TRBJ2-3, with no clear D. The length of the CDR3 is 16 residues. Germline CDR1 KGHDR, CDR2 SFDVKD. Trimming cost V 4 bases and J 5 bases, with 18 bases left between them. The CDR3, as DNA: TGTGCCACCAGTGACCCTCCGACCCTAGGGCAAGATACGCAGTATTTT. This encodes CATSDPPTLGQDTQYF.

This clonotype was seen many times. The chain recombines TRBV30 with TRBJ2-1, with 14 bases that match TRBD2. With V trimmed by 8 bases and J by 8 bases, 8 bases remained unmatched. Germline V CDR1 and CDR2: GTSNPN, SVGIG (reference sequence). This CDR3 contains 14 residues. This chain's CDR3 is CARTSGRTWDEQFF. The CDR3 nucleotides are TGTGCCAGGACTAGCGGGAGGACCTGGGATGAGCAGTTCTTC.

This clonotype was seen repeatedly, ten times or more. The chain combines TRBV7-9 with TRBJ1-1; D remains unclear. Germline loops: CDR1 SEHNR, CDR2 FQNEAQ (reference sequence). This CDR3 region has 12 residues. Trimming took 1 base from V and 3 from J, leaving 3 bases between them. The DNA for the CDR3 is TGTGCCAGCAGCTTAGAGTACACTGAAGCTTTCTTT. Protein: CASSLEYTEAFF.

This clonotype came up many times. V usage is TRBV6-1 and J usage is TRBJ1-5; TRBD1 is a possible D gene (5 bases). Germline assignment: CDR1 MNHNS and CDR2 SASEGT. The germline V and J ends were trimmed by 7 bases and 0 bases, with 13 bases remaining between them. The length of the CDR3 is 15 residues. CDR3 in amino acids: CASTPGQFSNQPQHF. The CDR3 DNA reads TGTGCCAGCACCCCGGGGCAGTTTAGCAATCAGCCCCAGCATTTT.

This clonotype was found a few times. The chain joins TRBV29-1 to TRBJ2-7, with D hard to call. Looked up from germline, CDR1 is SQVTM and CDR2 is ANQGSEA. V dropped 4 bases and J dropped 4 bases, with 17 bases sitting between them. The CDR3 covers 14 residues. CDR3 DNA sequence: TGCAGCGTTGTCCTCTCGACGGATCCTTACGAGCAGTACTTC. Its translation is CSVVLSTDPYEQYF.

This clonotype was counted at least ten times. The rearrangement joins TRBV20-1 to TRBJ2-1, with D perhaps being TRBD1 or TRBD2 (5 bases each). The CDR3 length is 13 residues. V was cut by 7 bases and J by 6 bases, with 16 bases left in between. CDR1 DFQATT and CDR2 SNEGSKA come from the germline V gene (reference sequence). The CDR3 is CSGGVNPSNEQFF. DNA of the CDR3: TGCAGTGGAGGGGTTAACCCGAGCAATGAGCAGTTCTTC.

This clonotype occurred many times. The CDR3 is CASSRRLAGGNNEQFF. Here the CDR3 DNA reads TGTGCCAGCAGCCGAAGACTAGCGGGAGGGAACAATGAGCAGTTCTTC. This sequence joins TRBV7-8 and TRBJ2-1; 14 bases match TRBD2. After removal of 5 bases from V and 5 bases from J, the junction contained 5 bases not matched to a gene. CDR1 and CDR2 from the germline V gene are SGHVS and FQNEAQ. The CDR3 has 16 residues.

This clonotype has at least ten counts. The CDR3 region has the DNA TGTGCCAGCAGCCCCGAGAGACAGGTGGATGAGCAGTTCTTC. Translation: CASSPERQVDEQFF. This chain links TRBV7-8 with TRBJ2-1, with D tentatively TRBD1 (6 bases). There are 14 residues in the CDR3. Germline V gene lookup returns CDR1 SGHVS and CDR2 FQNEAQ. The ends were cut back, 5 bases at V and 8 bases at J, with 16 bases in the middle.

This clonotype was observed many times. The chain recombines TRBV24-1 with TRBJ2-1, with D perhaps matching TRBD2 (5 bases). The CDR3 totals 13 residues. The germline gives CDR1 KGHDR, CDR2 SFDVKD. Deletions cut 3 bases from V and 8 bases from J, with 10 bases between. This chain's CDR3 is CATSDPGNDEQFF. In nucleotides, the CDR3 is TGTGCCACCAGTGATCCGGGGAACGATGAGCAGTTCTTC.

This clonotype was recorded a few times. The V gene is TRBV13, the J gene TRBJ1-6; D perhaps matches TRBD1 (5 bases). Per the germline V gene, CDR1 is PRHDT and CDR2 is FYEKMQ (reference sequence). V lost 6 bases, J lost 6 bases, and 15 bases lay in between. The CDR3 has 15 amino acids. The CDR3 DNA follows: TGTGCCAGCAGTCATCCGACAGCGACTAATTCACCCCTCCACTTT. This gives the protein CASSHPTATNSPLHF.

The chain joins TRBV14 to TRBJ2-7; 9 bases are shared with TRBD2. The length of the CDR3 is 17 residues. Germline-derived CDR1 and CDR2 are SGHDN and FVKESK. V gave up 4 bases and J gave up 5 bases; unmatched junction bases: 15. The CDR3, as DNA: TGTGCCAGCAGCCGGGAACGTTTAGCGGGAGACCCCAACGAGCAGTACTTC. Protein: CASSRERLAGDPNEQYF. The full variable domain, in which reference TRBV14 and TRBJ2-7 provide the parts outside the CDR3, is EAGVTQFPSHSVIEKGQTVTLRCDPISGHDNLYWYRRVMGKEIKFLLHFVKESKQDESGMPNNRFLAERTGGTYSTLKVQPAELEDSGVYFCASSRERLAGDPNEQYFGPGTRLTVT.

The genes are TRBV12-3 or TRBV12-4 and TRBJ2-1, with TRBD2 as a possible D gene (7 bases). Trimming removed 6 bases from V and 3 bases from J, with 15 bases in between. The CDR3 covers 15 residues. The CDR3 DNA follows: TGTGCCAGCAGGCGAGGGAGGGGGAGCTACAATGAGCAGTTCTTC. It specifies CASRRGRGSYNEQFF.

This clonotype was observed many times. The CDR3 sequence is CASSQRQRGYNSPLHF. CDR3 nucleotide sequence: TGTGCCAGCAGTCAAAGACAGCGGGGTTATAATTCACCCCTCCACTTT. The chain uses TRBV2 and TRBJ1-6; perhaps TRBD1 as D (5 bases). The CDR3 is 16 residues long. Between the trimmed V and J ends, which lost 5 bases and 4 bases, there was a span of 15 bases. Germline V gene sequence: CDR1 SNHLY, CDR2 FYNNEI.

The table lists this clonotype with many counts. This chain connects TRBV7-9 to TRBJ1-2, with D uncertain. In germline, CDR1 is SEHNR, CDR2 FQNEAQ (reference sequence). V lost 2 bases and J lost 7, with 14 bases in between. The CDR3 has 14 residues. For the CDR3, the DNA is TGTGCCAGCAGCTTACCCCTGCGGAATGGTGGCTACACCTTC. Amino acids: CASSLPLRNGGYTF.

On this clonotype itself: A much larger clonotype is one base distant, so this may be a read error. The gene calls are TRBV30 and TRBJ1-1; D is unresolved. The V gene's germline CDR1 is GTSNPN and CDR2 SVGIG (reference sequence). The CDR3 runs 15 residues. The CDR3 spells CAWSGGPQWNTEALF. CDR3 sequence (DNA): TGTGCCTGGAGTGGAGGACCCCAATGGAACACTGAAGCTTTATTT.

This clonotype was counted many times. The CDR3 reads CASSVAPREGDTQYF. The DNA for the CDR3 is TGTGCCAGCAGCGTAGCGCCGAGAGAGGGAGATACGCAGTATTTT. V gene TRBV9 combines with J gene TRBJ2-3; D might be TRBD2 (5 bases). This CDR3 spans 15 amino acids. CDR1 and CDR2 from the germline V gene are SGDLS and YYNGEE. V dropped 0 bases and J dropped 5 bases, with 13 bases sitting between them.

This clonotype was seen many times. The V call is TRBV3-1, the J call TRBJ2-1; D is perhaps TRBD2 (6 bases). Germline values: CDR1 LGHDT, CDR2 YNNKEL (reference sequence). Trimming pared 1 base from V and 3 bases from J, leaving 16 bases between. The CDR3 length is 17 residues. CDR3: CASSQGIRDLDYNEQFF. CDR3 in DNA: TGTGCCAGCAGCCAAGGCATCCGGGACTTAGACTACAATGAGCAGTTCTTC.

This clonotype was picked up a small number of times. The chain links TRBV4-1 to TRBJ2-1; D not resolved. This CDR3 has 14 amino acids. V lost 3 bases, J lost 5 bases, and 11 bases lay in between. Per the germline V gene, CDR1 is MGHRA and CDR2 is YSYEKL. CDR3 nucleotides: TGCGCCAGCAGCCATTACGGCACAAACAATGAGCAGTTCTTC. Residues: CASSHYGTNNEQFF.

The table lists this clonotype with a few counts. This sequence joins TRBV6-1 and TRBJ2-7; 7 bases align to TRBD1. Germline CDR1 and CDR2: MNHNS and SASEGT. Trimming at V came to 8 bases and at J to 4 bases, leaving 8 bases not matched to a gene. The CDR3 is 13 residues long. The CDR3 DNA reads TGTGCCAGCGACCGGGACAGCCTTTACGAGCAGTACTTC. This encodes CASDRDSLYEQYF.